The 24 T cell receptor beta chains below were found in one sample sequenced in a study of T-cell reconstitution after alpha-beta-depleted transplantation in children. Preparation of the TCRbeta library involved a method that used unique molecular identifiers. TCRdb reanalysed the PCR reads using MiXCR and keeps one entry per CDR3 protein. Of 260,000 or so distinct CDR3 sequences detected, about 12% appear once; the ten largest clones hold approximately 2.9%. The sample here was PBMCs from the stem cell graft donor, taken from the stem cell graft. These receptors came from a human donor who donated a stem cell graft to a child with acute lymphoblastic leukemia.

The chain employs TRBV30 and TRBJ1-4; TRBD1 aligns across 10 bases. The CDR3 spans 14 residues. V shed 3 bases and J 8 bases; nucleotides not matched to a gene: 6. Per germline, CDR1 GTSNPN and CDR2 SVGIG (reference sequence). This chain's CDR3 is CAWSRTGGEEKLFF. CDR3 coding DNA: TGTGCCTGGAGCAGGACAGGGGGAGAAGAAAAACTGTTTTTT.

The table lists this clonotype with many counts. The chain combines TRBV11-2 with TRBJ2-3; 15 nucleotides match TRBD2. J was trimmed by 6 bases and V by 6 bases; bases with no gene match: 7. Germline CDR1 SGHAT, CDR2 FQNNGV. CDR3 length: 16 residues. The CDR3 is CASSLGLAGGLDTQYF. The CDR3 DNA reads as TGTGCCAGCAGTCTCGGACTAGCGGGGGGGTTGGATACGCAGTATTTT. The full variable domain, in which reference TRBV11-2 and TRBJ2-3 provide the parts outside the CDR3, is EAGVAQSPRYKIIEKRQSVAFWCNPISGHATLYWYQQILGQGPKLLIQFQNNGVVDDSQLPKDRFSAERLKGVDSTLKIQPAKLEDSAVYLCASSLGLAGGLDTQYFGPGTRLTVL.

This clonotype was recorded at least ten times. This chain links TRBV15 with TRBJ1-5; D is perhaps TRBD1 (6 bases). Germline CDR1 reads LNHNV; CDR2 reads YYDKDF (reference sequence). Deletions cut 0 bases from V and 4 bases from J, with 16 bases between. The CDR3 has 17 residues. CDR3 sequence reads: CATSRDSKDSFNQPQHF. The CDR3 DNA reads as TGTGCCACCAGCAGAGATTCCAAGGACAGCTTTAATCAGCCCCAGCATTTT.

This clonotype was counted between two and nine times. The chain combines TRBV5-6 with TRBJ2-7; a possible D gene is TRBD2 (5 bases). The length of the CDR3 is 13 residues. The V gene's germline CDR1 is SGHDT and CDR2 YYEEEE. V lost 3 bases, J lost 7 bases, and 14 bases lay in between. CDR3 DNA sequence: TGTGCCAGCAGCTCAAACCTTGGGAGAGAGCAGTACTTC. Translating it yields CASSSNLGREQYF.

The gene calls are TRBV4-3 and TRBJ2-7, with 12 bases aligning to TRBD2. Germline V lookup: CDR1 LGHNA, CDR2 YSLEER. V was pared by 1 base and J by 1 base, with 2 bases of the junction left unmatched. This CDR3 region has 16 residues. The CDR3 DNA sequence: TGCGCCAGCAGCCAAGCCGGACTAGCGGGGTCCTACGAGCAGTACTTC. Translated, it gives CASSQAGLAGSYEQYF.

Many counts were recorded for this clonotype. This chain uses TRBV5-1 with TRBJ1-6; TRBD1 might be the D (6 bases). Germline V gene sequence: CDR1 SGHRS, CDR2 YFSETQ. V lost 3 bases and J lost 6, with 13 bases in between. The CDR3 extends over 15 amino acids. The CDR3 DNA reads TGCGCCAGCAGCTCCTCCGCGGACAGTAATTCACCCCTCCACTTT. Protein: CASSSSADSNSPLHF.

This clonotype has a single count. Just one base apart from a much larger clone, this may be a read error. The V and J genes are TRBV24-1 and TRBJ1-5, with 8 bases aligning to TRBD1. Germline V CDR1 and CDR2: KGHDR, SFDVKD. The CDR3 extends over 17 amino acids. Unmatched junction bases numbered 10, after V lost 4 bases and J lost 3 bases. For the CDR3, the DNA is TGTGCCACCAGTGACGCCGGGGCAGGGGGCGACAATCAGCCCCAGCATTTT. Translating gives CATSDAGAGGDNQPQHF.

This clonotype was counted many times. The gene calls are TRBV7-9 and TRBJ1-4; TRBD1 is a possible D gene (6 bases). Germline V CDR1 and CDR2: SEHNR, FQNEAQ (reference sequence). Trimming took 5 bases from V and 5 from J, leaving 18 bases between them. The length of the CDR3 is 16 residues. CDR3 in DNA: TGTGCCAGCAGCCGGGACATCGACAGGCACAATGAAAAACTGTTTTTT. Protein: CASSRDIDRHNEKLFF.

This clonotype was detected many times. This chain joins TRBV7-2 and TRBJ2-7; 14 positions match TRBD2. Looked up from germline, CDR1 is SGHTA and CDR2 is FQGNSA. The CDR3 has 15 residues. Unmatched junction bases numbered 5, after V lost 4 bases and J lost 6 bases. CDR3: CASSSTSGGAGEQYF. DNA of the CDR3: TGTGCCAGCAGCTCGACTAGCGGGGGGGCCGGCGAGCAGTACTTC.

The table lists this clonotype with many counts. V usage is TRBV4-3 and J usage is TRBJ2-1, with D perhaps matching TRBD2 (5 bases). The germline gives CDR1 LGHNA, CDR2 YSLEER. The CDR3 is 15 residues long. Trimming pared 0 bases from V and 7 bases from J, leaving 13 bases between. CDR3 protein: CASSQEARASNEQFF. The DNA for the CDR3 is TGCGCCAGCAGCCAAGAGGCGAGGGCTTCAAATGAGCAGTTCTTC.

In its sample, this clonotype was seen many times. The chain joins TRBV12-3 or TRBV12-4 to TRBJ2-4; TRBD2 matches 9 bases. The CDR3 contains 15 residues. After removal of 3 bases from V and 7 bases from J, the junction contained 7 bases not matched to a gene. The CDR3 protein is CASSFLGGRDNIQYF. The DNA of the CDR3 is TGTGCCAGCAGTTTTTTGGGCGGGAGGGATAACATTCAGTACTTC.

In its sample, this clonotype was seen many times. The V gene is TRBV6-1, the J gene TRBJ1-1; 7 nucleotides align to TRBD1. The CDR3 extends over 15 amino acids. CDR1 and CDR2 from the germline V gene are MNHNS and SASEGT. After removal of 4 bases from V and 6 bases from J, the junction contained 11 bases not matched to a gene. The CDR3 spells CASSALLGQSSEAFF. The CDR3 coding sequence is TGTGCCAGCAGTGCTTTATTGGGACAGAGTTCTGAAGCTTTCTTT.

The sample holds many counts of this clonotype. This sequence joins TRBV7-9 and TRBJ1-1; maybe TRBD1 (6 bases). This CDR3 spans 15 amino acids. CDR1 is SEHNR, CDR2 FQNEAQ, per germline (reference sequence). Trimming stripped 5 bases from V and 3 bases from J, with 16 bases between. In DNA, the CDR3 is TGTGCCAGCAGCACTTACAGGGAAGGTCACACTGAAGCTTTCTTT. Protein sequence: CASSTYREGHTEAFF.

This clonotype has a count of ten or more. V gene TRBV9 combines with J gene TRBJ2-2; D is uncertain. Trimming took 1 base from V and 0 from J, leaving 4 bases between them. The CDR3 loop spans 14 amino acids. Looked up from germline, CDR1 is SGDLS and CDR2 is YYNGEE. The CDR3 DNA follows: TGTGCCAGCAGCGTAAGGACGAACACCGGGGAGCTGTTTTTT. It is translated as CASSVRTNTGELFF.

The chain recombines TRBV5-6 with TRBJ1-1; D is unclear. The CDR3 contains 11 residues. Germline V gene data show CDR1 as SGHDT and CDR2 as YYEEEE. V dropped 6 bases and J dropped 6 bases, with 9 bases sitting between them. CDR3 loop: CASNRGPEAFF. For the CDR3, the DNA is TGTGCCAGCAACCGAGGGCCTGAAGCTTTCTTT.

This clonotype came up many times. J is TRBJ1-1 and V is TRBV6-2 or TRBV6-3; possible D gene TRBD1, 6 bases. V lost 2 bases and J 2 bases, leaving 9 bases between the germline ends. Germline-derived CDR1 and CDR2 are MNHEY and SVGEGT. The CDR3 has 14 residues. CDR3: CASSYRGPNTEAFF. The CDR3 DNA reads TGTGCCAGCAGTTACCGGGGGCCAAACACTGAAGCTTTCTTT.

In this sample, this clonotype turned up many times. The CDR3 DNA follows: TGTGCCAGCAGCCGGACGGAAATCAACACTGAAGCTTTCTTT. Translation gives CASSRTEINTEAFF. The gene calls are TRBV7-8 and TRBJ1-1, with unresolved D. V was cut by 5 bases and J by 2 bases, with 12 bases left in between. Per the germline V gene, CDR1 is SGHVS and CDR2 is FQNEAQ. The CDR3 sequence is 14 residues long.

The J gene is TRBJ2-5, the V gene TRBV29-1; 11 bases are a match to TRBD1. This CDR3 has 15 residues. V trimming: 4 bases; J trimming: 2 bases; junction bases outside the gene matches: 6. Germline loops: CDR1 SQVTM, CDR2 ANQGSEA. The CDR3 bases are TGCAGCGTTGGGTGGGACAGGGGGATTCAAGAGACCCAGTACTTC. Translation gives CSVGWDRGIQETQYF.

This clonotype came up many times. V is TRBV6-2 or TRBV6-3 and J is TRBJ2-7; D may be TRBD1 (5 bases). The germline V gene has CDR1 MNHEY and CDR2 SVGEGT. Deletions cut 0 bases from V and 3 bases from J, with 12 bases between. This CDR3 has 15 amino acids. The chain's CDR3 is CASSYSPPGNYEQYF. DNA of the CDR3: TGTGCCAGCAGTTACTCTCCCCCAGGGAACTACGAGCAGTACTTC.

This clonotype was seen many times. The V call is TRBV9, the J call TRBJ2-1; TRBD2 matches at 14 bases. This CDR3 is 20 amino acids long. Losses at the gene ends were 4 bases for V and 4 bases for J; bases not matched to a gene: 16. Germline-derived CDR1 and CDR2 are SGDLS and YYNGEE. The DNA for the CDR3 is TGTGCCAGCAGCATGATACCGGGACTAGCGGGAGTTGGCCAATACAATGAGCAGTTCTTC. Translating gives CASSMIPGLAGVGQYNEQFF.

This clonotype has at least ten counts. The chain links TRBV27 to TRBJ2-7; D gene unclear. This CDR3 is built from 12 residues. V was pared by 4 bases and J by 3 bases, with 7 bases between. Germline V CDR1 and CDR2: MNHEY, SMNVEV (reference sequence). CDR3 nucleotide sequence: TGTGCCAGCAGTTCTGGGGACTACGAGCAGTACTTC. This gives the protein CASSSGDYEQYF.

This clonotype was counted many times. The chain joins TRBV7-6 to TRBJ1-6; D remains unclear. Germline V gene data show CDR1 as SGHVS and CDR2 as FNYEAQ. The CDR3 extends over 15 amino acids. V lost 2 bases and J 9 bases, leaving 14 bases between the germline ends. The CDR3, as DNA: TGTGCCAGCAGCTTAAGCTGGGGAAATGGTTCACCCCTCCACTTT. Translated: CASSLSWGNGSPLHF.

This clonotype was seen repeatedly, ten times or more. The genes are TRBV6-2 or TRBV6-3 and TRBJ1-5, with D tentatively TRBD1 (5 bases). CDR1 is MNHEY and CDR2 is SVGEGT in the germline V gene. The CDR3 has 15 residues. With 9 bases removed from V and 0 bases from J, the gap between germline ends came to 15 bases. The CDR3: CARPVGAYSNQPQHF. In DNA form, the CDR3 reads TGTGCCAGGCCCGTCGGGGCTTATAGCAATCAGCCCCAGCATTTT.

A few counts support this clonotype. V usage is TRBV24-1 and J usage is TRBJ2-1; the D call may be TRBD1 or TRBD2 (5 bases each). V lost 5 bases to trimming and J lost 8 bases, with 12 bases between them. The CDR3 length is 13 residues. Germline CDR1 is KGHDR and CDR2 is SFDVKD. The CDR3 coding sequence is TGTGCCACCAGTGCACGGGGCCGGGATGAGCAGTTCTTC. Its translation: CATSARGRDEQFF.